Shown below are 18 T cell receptor beta chains from a single sample sequenced in a study of cytomegalovirus exposure and HLA in healthy donors. Researchers ran the PCR with 60 Vbeta and 13 Jbeta primers. The assay was immunoSEQ multiplex PCR, and TCRdb's table has in-frame clones only and misses some. The data contain roughly 160,000 clones, 80% to 85% of them singletons. Material for sequencing was PBMCs. The receptors originated from a male donor in good health and CMV-seropositive.

The rearrangement uses TRBV2 and TRBJ1-1, with D unclear. V was cut by 9 bases and J by 1 base, with 9 bases left in between. This CDR3 is built from 12 residues. Germline V gene data show CDR1 as SNHLY and CDR2 as FYNNEI. The CDR3 coding sequence is TGTGCCAGTCGGTTCGCGAACACTGAAGCTTTCTTT. Amino acids: CASRFANTEAFF.

V is TRBV5-1 and J is TRBJ2-7; 7 nucleotides match TRBD1. The V gene end was trimmed by 4 bases and the J gene end by 2 bases; junction bases not matched to a gene: 9. Germline V gene sequence: CDR1 SGHRS, CDR2 YFSETQ. CDR3 size: 15 residues. The CDR3 protein is CASSPMTGWTYEQYF. Written as DNA, the CDR3 is TGCGCCAGCAGCCCGATGACAGGGTGGACCTACGAGCAGTACTTC.

The rearrangement links TRBV7-2 to TRBJ1-2; D is unresolved. V was cut by 0 bases and J by 7 bases, with 6 bases left in between. The germline V gene has CDR1 SGHTA and CDR2 FQGNSA. The CDR3 consists of 12 residues. In DNA, the CDR3 is TGTGCCAGCAGCTTAGCCCCGGGTGGCTACACCTTC. This codes for CASSLAPGGYTF. Drawing the rest from reference TRBV7-2 and TRBJ1-2, the complete variable domain is GAGVSQSPSNKVTEKGKDVELRCDPISGHTALYWYRQSLGQGLEFLIYFQGNSAPDKSGLPSDRFSAERTGGSVSTLTIQRTQQEDSAVYLCASSLAPGGYTFGSGTRLTVV.

The gene calls are TRBV30 and TRBJ2-7; 12 positions match TRBD2. Trimming cost V 7 bases and J 2 bases; bases outside gene matches: 21. Germline V gene data show CDR1 as GTSNPN and CDR2 as SVGIG (reference sequence). This CDR3 comprises 19 residues. The CDR3 loop is CALESGRTSGTPPTYEQYF. As DNA, the CDR3 is TGTGCCTTGGAGTCGGGTCGGACTAGCGGGACCCCCCCTACCTACGAGCAGTACTTC.

The J gene is TRBJ1-1, the V gene TRBV14; D is ambiguous. V was shortened by 1 base and J by 2 bases, with 5 bases between the two germline ends. The CDR3 is made up of 13 amino acids. Germline V lookup: CDR1 SGHDN, CDR2 FVKESK. The CDR3 bases are TGTGCCAGCAGCCAAGTCATCAACACTGAAGCTTTCTTT. It is translated as CASSQVINTEAFF.

With respect to this clone: At one end the junction does not follow the germline gene, possibly because of a read error. The chain uses TRBV30 and TRBJ2-6; TRBD1 might be the D (6 bases). Germline V gives CDR1 GTSNPN, CDR2 SVGIG (reference sequence). The CDR3 is made up of 18 amino acids. This CDR3 reads CAWSPRRGHRSGANGLTF. CDR3 bases: TGTGCCTGGAGTCCTCGTAGGGGACACAGATCTGGGGCCAACGGCCTGACTTTC.

The chain links TRBV9 to TRBJ1-5, with unresolved D. Deletions cut 5 bases from V and 6 bases from J, with 12 bases between. Germline loops: CDR1 SGDLS, CDR2 YYNGEE. The CDR3 consists of 13 residues. In DNA, the CDR3 is TGTGCCAGCAGTCCCGGGGTCTCTCAGCCCCAGCATTTT. This gives the protein CASSPGVSQPQHF.

This rearrangement joins TRBV30 to TRBJ1-1; 8 nucleotides agree with TRBD1. V lost 3 bases and J lost 4; bases outside the gene matches: 4. The CDR3 covers 13 residues. Germline V gene sequence: CDR1 GTSNPN, CDR2 SVGIG (reference sequence). DNA for the CDR3: TGTGCCTGGAGCTCGGACAGGGCCACTGAAGCTTTCTTT. As protein: CAWSSDRATEAFF.

The rearrangement uses TRBV9 and TRBJ1-2, with 7 bases that match TRBD1. The V segment lost 3 bases and the J segment 1 base; nucleotides outside the gene matches: 6. The germline gives CDR1 SGDLS, CDR2 YYNGEE. The CDR3 is 15 amino acids. CDR3 loop: CASSALAGGNYGYTF. The CDR3 DNA reads as TGTGCCAGCAGCGCCCTGGCAGGGGGTAACTATGGCTACACCTTC.

The chain employs TRBV7-7 and TRBJ2-5, with 14 bases matching TRBD2. Germline loops: CDR1 SSHAT, CDR2 FNYEAQ (reference sequence). The J segment lost 5 bases and the V segment lost 5 bases, leaving 7 bases of the junction unmatched. The CDR3 covers 16 residues. CDR3 nucleotide sequence: TGTGCCAGCAGCGCGGGACTAGCGGGGGCCGTGGAGACCCAGTACTTC. Translation: CASSAGLAGAVETQYF.

This clone showed up just once. The chain carries TRBV7-7 and TRBJ2-1; maybe TRBD2 (6 bases). CDR3 length: 13 amino acids. Trimming pared 1 base from V and 8 bases from J, leaving 9 bases between. CDR1 and CDR2 from the germline V gene are SSHAT and FNYEAQ (reference sequence). CDR3 nucleotides: TGTGCCAGCAGCTTAGAGGAGCGGGATGAGCAGTTCTTC. Amino acids: CASSLEERDEQFF.

The chain combines TRBV27 with TRBJ1-2; 11 bases match TRBD1. Germline V gives CDR1 MNHEY, CDR2 SMNVEV (reference sequence). The CDR3 consists of 16 residues. The V gene end was trimmed by 5 bases and the J gene end by 4 bases; junction bases not matched to a gene: 9. DNA for the CDR3: TGTGCCAGCAGTCTATGGGGACAGGGGGGTTCCTATGGCTACACCTTC. This translates into CASSLWGQGGSYGYTF.

The chain combines TRBV30 with TRBJ2-5; D may be TRBD2 (6 bases). CDR3 length: 19 residues. Between the trimmed V and J ends, which lost 2 bases and 0 bases, there was a span of 25 bases. Germline assignment: CDR1 GTSNPN and CDR2 SVGIG (reference sequence). This CDR3 reads CAWSSATGTHHLYQETQYF. CDR3 DNA sequence: TGTGCCTGGAGTTCCGCTACCGGGACTCACCATCTTTACCAAGAGACCCAGTACTTC.

This chain uses TRBV7-9 with TRBJ2-2; the D is unclear. Per germline, CDR1 SEHNR and CDR2 FQNEAQ (reference sequence). With 5 bases removed from V and 4 bases from J, the gap between germline ends came to 14 bases. The CDR3 runs to 15 residues. CDR3 protein: CASSRTLGGTGELFF. CDR3 nucleotides: TGTGCCAGCAGCCGTACACTCGGCGGCACCGGGGAGCTGTTTTTT. Filled out from reference TRBV7-9 and TRBJ2-2, the complete variable domain reads DTGVSQNPRHKITKRGQNVTFRCDPISEHNRLYWYRQTLGQGPEFLTYFQNEAQLEKSRLLSDRFSAERPKGSFSTLEIQRTEQGDSAMYLCASSRTLGGTGELFFGEGSRLTVL.

The genes are TRBV12-5 and TRBJ2-7, with 10 bases fitting TRBD1. The ends lost 6 bases at V and 3 bases at J; junction bases unmatched: 8. Germline CDR1 LGHNT, CDR2 FRNRAP. This CDR3 comprises 15 residues. In DNA, the CDR3 is TGTGCTAGTGGGACCGGGACAGGGGACCACTACGAGCAGTACTTC. It translates to CASGTGTGDHYEQYF.

This sequence joins TRBV28 and TRBJ1-4, with no clear D. In germline, CDR1 is MDHEN, CDR2 SYDVKM. This CDR3 spans 11 amino acids. The germline V and J ends were trimmed by 3 bases and 8 bases, with 4 bases remaining between them. CDR3 loop: CASSFEEKLFF. For the CDR3, the DNA is TGTGCCAGCAGTTTTGAGGAAAAACTGTTTTTT.

This chain connects TRBV28 to TRBJ2-7; the D gene is possibly TRBD2 (5 bases). Germline CDR1 reads MDHEN; CDR2 reads SYDVKM. Trimming took 2 bases from V and 11 from J, leaving 16 bases between them. The CDR3 runs to 13 residues. The CDR3 region is CASSLHGNSNKYF. DNA of the CDR3: TGTGCCAGCAGTTTACACGGGAACAGCAATAAGTACTTC.

This sequence joins TRBV25-1 and TRBJ1-1, with TRBD1 matching over 11 bases. The CDR3 runs to 15 residues. Germline CDR1 and CDR2: MGHDK and SYGVNS. After removal of 2 bases from V and 5 bases from J, the junction contained 4 bases not matched to a gene. The CDR3 sequence: CASSEIGTGGTEAFF. The CDR3 DNA follows: TGTGCCAGCAGTGAAATCGGGACAGGGGGGACTGAAGCTTTCTTT.